This paragraph reports one T cell receptor (beta chain). Antigen specificity is unknown. At one end the junction does not follow the germline gene, possibly because of a read error. Other nucleotide sequences in the sample specify the same CDR3. This entry belongs to a study of Tregs in tolerant kidney transplant recipients. Notes on the study in general: Few patients were studied, so findings need validation in larger groups.

Using immunoSEQ multiplex PCR, the repertoire was profiled, and TCRdb retains in-frame clones only, with some absent. Seen here are roughly 250,000 clones, 80% to 85% observed once, and the top ten hold 0.5% to 0.65%. Looked up from germline, CDR1 is SSHAT and CDR2 is FNYEAQ (reference sequence). CDR3 length: 16 residues. Unstimulated Tregs (CD4+CD25+CD127-) and CD4+CD25- non-Tregs were sorted from PBMCs. This TCR derives from a human donor in good health. The rearrangement links TRBV7-7 to TRBJ2-3, with 13 bases identical to TRBD2. Sequencing was performed on CD4+ T cells from blood. CDR3: CASSLGTSGEGDTQYF. For the CDR3, the DNA is TGTGCTAGCAGCTTAGGGACTAGCGGGGAAGGAGATACGCAGTATTTT.